A single sample is the source of the 17 T cell receptor beta chains below, sequenced in a study of T cells in Graves' hyperthyroidism and ophthalmopathy. Researchers amplified the TCR beta CDR3 regions from RNA transcripts. During a first-round RT-PCR of the TCR CDR3, the HTBI primer set was used. MiXCR was run by TCRdb on the multiplex PCR reads, yielding one entry per CDR3 protein. The sample lists 500,000 to 550,000 distinct CDR3 sequences; about 20% were seen once. The sequencing input was blood. The source is a man in his forties or fifties with Graves' ophthalmopathy.

This clonotype was recorded a few times. The chain has TRBV5-1 and TRBJ2-7; 11 bases are a match to TRBD2. CDR3 length: 21 amino acids. Trimming at V came to 0 bases and at J to 0 bases, leaving 17 bases not matched to a gene. The V gene's germline CDR1 is SGHRS and CDR2 YFSETQ. CDR3 DNA: TGCGCCAGCAGCTTGGACCCGCCCCGACTAGCGGGGTCTCCCAGCTCCTACGAGCAGTACTTC. It encodes CASSLDPPRLAGSPSSYEQYF.

V and J are TRBV24-1 and TRBJ2-3, with 7 bases that match TRBD2. In germline, CDR1 is KGHDR, CDR2 SFDVKD. The CDR3 extends over 13 amino acids. V was clipped by 5 bases and J by 4 bases; unmatched bases: 2. As DNA, the CDR3 is TGTGCCACCAGTGCGGGGGGAGCAGATACGCAGTATTTT. It yields the protein CATSAGGADTQYF.

Ten or more counts support this clonotype. The chain has TRBV6-2 or TRBV6-3 and TRBJ1-1; D gene uncertain. V gave up 6 bases and J gave up 0 bases, with 8 bases separating them. This CDR3 spans 13 amino acids. Per the germline V gene, CDR1 is MNHEY and CDR2 is SVGEGT. The CDR3 sequence is CASRTPLNTEAFF. CDR3 nucleotide sequence: TGTGCCAGCAGGACACCCTTGAACACTGAAGCTTTCTTT.

The table lists this clonotype with many counts. This rearrangement joins TRBV11-2 to TRBJ2-3, with 7 bases fitting TRBD2. V dropped 9 bases and J dropped 0; count of bases not matched to a gene: 9. Germline CDR1 and CDR2: SGHAT and FQNNGV. This CDR3 contains 15 residues. The CDR3: CASTRLASSTDTQYF. CDR3 bases: TGTGCCAGTACTCGACTAGCATCTAGCACAGATACGCAGTATTTT.

This clonotype was detected only a few times. The chain uses TRBV2 and TRBJ1-2; maybe TRBD1 (6 bases). The CDR3 consists of 14 residues. V shed 0 bases and J shed 4 bases, with 9 bases lying between them. Per germline, CDR1 SNHLY and CDR2 FYNNEI. CDR3 region: CASSEATGRYGYTF. The CDR3, as DNA: TGTGCCAGCAGTGAAGCGACAGGCCGCTATGGCTACACCTTC. Variable domain in full (rest from reference TRBV2 and TRBJ1-2): EPEVTQTPSHQVTQMGQEVILRCVPISNHLYFYWYRQILGQKVEFLVSFYNNEISEKSEIFDDQFSVERPDGSNFTLKIRSTKLEDSAMYFCASSEATGRYGYTFGSGTRLTVV.

The genes are TRBV3-1 and TRBJ2-3, with 11 bases matching TRBD2. The trim removed 0 bases at V and 5 bases at J, leaving 4 bases unmatched. Germline-derived CDR1 and CDR2 are LGHDT and YNNKEL (reference sequence). This CDR3 comprises 16 residues. The CDR3 region is CASSQELAGVGDTQYF. Here the CDR3 DNA reads TGTGCCAGCAGCCAAGAACTAGCGGGAGTAGGAGATACGCAGTATTTT.

This clonotype was observed a few times. The chain's CDR3 is CASSLGRGASGTEAFF. CDR3 nucleotides: TGTGCCAGCAGCTTAGGGCGGGGTGCCTCTGGCACTGAAGCTTTCTTT. The rearrangement joins TRBV7-9 to TRBJ1-1, with D hard to call. Trimming stripped 1 base from V and 4 bases from J, with 16 bases between. Germline V CDR1 and CDR2: SEHNR, FQNEAQ (reference sequence). This CDR3 spans 16 amino acids.

This clonotype has just a few counts. The chain joins TRBV20-1 to TRBJ1-2, with a possible D match to TRBD1 (5 bases). Between the trimmed V and J ends, which lost 0 bases and 8 bases, there was a span of 10 bases. This CDR3 is 12 amino acids long. Germline V gene sequence: CDR1 DFQATT, CDR2 SNEGSKA (reference sequence). This CDR3 reads CSARDREVGYTF. The CDR3 DNA follows: TGCAGTGCTAGAGACAGGGAAGTAGGCTACACCTTC.

This clonotype appeared a few times. The V gene is TRBV7-3, the J gene TRBJ2-5, with D unresolved. This CDR3 is 11 amino acids long. V was shortened by 6 bases and J by 6 bases, with 8 bases between the two germline ends. The germline V gene encodes CDR1 SGHTA and CDR2 FQGTGA. The CDR3 DNA reads as TGTGCCAGCAGGTCCGGGCAGACCCAGTACTTC. Residues: CASRSGQTQYF.

This clonotype has only a few counts. The chain combines TRBV29-1 with TRBJ1-4; unclear D gene. The CDR3 has 14 residues. Per the germline V gene, CDR1 is SQVTM and CDR2 is ANQGSEA. Between the trimmed V and J ends, which lost 6 bases and 7 bases, there was a span of 18 bases. CDR3 region: CSVTREGGSEKLFF. CDR3 bases: TGCAGCGTCACCCGGGAGGGCGGAAGTGAAAAACTGTTTTTT.

The chain combines TRBV12-3 or TRBV12-4 with TRBJ1-2; D might be TRBD1 (6 bases). The CDR3 loop spans 16 amino acids. Trimming removed 6 bases at V and 4 bases at J, with 21 bases between. The CDR3 reads CASRNSGTRGFYGYTF. CDR3 DNA: TGTGCCAGCAGAAACTCCGGGACAAGGGGCTTCTATGGCTACACCTTC.

Many counts were recorded for this clonotype. CDR3 nucleotides: TGCGCCAGCAGCACCGCTGGCGGGGGCGTTGAAGCTTTCTTT. Its translation is CASSTAGGGVEAFF. The chain joins TRBV5-1 to TRBJ1-1; D is perhaps TRBD1 (6 bases). This CDR3 comprises 14 residues. Germline-derived CDR1 and CDR2 are SGHRS and YFSETQ. The V gene lost 4 bases and the J gene lost 7 bases, with 17 bases spanning the gap.

This clonotype has more than one count but fewer than ten. The chain uses TRBV10-3 and TRBJ1-1, with D perhaps TRBD1 (5 bases). This CDR3 spans 15 amino acids. The germline CDR1 and CDR2 sequences are ENHRY and SYGVKD. The V and J ends lost 6 bases and 0 bases respectively, with 14 bases between them. In DNA form, the CDR3 reads TGTGCCATCAGAAGGGACCTAATATTGAACACTGAAGCTTTCTTT. Protein: CAIRRDLILNTEAFF.

A note on this clonotype: A junction boundary mismatches the germline segment, possibly from a read error. The V call is TRBV6-2 or TRBV6-3, the J call TRBJ2-1; 11 nucleotides align to TRBD2. The CDR3 totals 16 residues. Per the germline V gene, CDR1 is MNHEY and CDR2 is SVGEGT. CDR3 sequence (DNA): TGTGCCATCAGTGAGTTAGTAGCGGGAGGGCCCAATGAGCAGTTCTTC. Translating gives CAISELVAGGPNEQFF.

The chain joins TRBV2 to TRBJ2-7, with D unclear. Per germline, CDR1 SNHLY and CDR2 FYNNEI. The V end was cut by 5 bases, the J end by 2 bases, with 7 bases between. CDR3 length: 12 residues. The CDR3: CASSYTTYEQYF. CDR3 DNA sequence: TGTGCCAGCAGTTACACCACCTACGAGCAGTACTTC.

The chain combines TRBV9 with TRBJ2-1; D gene unclear. CDR3 size: 9 residues. The V and J ends lost 5 bases and 10 bases respectively, with 4 bases between them. Germline V gene data show CDR1 as SGDLS and CDR2 as YYNGEE. The CDR3: CASSEEQFF. CDR3 coding DNA: TGTGCCAGCAGTGAGGAGCAGTTCTTC. Full variable domain (outside the CDR3, taken from reference TRBV9 and TRBJ2-1): DSGVTQTPKHLITATGQRVTLRCSPRSGDLSVYWYQQSLDQGLQFLIQYYNGEERAKGNILERFSAQQFPDLHSELNLSSLELGDSALYFCASSEEQFFGPGTRLTVL.

This clonotype was counted many times. The CDR3, as DNA: TGTGCCAGCAGCCAAGAACAGGGTCGAGGCTACACCTTC. It translates to CASSQEQGRGYTF. The chain has TRBV3-1 and TRBJ1-2; a weak D match, TRBD1 (6 bases). This CDR3 region has 13 residues. The germline V and J ends were trimmed by 0 bases and 8 bases, with 10 bases remaining between them. Germline V lookup: CDR1 LGHDT, CDR2 YNNKEL (reference sequence).